The rows below give T cell receptor beta chains drawn from one sample of a study of CD8 T cells in ankylosing spondylitis. TCRdb reprocessed the 5' RACE reads via MiXCR and lists one record per CDR3 protein. This table holds just over 150,000 distinct CDR3 sequences, about 17% found once. Material: blood, either unsorted or a sorted T cell fraction (not recorded which). The receptors were gathered from a male donor with ankylosing spondylitis or in good health (not recorded which). Each CDR3 is given with its conserved first and last residue. The order of the fields is D gene, J gene, CDR3 length, clone size, V gene, CDR3 DNA, CDR3 protein. A D gene is named only where the DNA matches it firmly. Clone size is given for some rows only: seen once, a few or many times, or a class if the clone is expanded.

TRBD1 | TRBJ2-2 | 15 | many | TRBV28 | TGTGCCAGCAGGACGGGACAGGGCAACACCGGGGAGCTGTTTTTT | CASRTGQGNTGELFF
NA | TRBJ2-6 | 18 | once | TRBV28 | TGTGCCAGCACCTCGACGACGGGTCTTTTCTCTGAGGCCAACGTCCTGACTTTC | CASTSTTGLFSEANVLTF
NA | TRBJ1-3 | 13 | few | TRBV10-1 | TGCGCCAGCTCGACAGCCTCTGGAAACACCATATATTTT | CASSTASGNTIYF
TRBD2 | TRBJ2-1 | 18 | NA | TRBV30 | TGTGCCTGGAGTGTACTGGGAGGAGCGGGAGGGCCTAGGAATGAGCAGTTCTTC | CAWSVLGGAGGPRNEQFF
NA | TRBJ2-5 | 16 | NA | TRBV28 | TGTGCCAGCAGCCCGAGGAGGGGTTTAGGTAGAGAGACCCAGTACTTC | CASSPRRGLGRETQYF
NA | TRBJ1-5 | 13 | few | TRBV10-3 | TGTGCCATCAGTGCCGGGTACAATCAGCCCCAGCATTTT | CAISAGYNQPQHF
TRBD2 | TRBJ2-4 | 14 | few | TRBV20-1 | TGCAGCGCCCCAGGGAGGGAGGGTGAAAACATTCAGTACTTC | CSAPGREGENIQYF
NA | TRBJ2-3 | 16 | many | TRBV24-1 | TGTGCCACCAGTGAATCGATCCTCGGGGGCGCAGATACGCAGTATTTT | CATSESILGGADTQYF
NA | TRBJ2-5 | 11 | few | TRBV20-1 | TGCAGTGCTACTCAGCAAGAGACCCAGTACTTC | CSATQQETQYF
NA | TRBJ1-1 | 13 | NA | TRBV6-5 | TGTGCCAGCAGTTACTTAAGGAACACTGAAGCTTTCTTT | CASSYLRNTEAFF
TRBD2 | TRBJ2-1 | 14 | NA | TRBV20-1 | TGCAGTGCTAGTGGAGCGGGAGCGTCCAATGAGCAGTTCTTC | CSASGAGASNEQFF
NA | TRBJ1-2 | 14 | few | TRBV19 | TGTGCCAGTAGCCGGGACTCGACTAACTATGGCTACACCTTC | CASSRDSTNYGYTF
TRBD2 | TRBJ2-2 | 19 | many | TRBV20-1 | TGCAGTGCTAGAGATTCCCAGCGGGAGGGCCGGTGGGACACCGGGGAGCTGTTTTTT | CSARDSQREGRWDTGELFF
TRBD1 | TRBJ1-1 | 13 | many | TRBV20-1 | TGCAGTGCTAGCGGGACAGTGGCCACTGAAGCTTTCTTT | CSASGTVATEAFF
TRBD2 | TRBJ2-3 | 16 | few | TRBV7-9 | TGTGCCAGCAGCCCGGGACTAGCGGACCACACAGATACGCAGTATTTT | CASSPGLADHTDTQYF
NA | TRBJ1-4 | 13 | NA | TRBV29-1 | TGCAGCGTTGTTGCAAGAGCAAATGAAAAACTGTTTTTT | CSVVARANEKLFF
NA | TRBJ2-6 | 16 | NA | TRBV10-3 | TGTGCCATCAGTGACCGGAAATTGACTGGGGCCAACGTCCTGACTTTC | CAISDRKLTGANVLTF
TRBD1 | TRBJ1-5 | 21 | many | TRBV12-5 | TGTGCTAGTGGTTTGGTACTCCAACAGGGGGCCTACAACGGTAGCAATCAGCCCCAGCATTTT | CASGLVLQQGAYNGSNQPQHF
NA | TRBJ2-7 | 12 | NA | TRBV29-1 | TGCAGCGTTGTGGGGCAGTCCTACGAGCAGTACTTC | CSVVGQSYEQYF
NA | TRBJ2-3 | 14 | NA | TRBV7-8 | TGTGCCAGCAGCTTATGGGGTCCGGCGGATACGCAGTATTTT | CASSLWGPADTQYF
NA | TRBJ2-2 | 14 | NA | TRBV30 | TGTGCCTGGAGTAGGGGCCTACCCACCGGGGAGCTGTTTTTT | CAWSRGLPTGELFF
TRBD2 | TRBJ2-1 | 18 | NA | TRBV9 | TGTGCCAGCAGCGCGGACATTTCTAGCGGCAGCTCCTACAATGAGCAGTTCTTC | CASSADISSGSSYNEQFF
TRBD2 | TRBJ2-3 | 13 | NA | TRBV30 | TGTGCCTGGAGTGAGGGAGGGCCTTATACGCAGTATTTT | CAWSEGGPYTQYF
TRBD1 | TRBJ1-6 | 16 | many | TRBV4-2 | TGTGCCAGCAGCCAAGACAGGGGGTTTTCCAATTCACCCCTCCACTTT | CASSQDRGFSNSPLHF
TRBD2 | TRBJ2-3 | 13 | few | TRBV20-1 | TGCAGTGCTGCCAGCGGGACCACAGATACGCAGTATTTT | CSAASGTTDTQYF
NA | TRBJ2-1 | 15 | NA | TRBV5-1 | TGCGCCAGCAGCCACGGAGAGGGGTCCTACAATGAGCAGTTCTTC | CASSHGEGSYNEQFF